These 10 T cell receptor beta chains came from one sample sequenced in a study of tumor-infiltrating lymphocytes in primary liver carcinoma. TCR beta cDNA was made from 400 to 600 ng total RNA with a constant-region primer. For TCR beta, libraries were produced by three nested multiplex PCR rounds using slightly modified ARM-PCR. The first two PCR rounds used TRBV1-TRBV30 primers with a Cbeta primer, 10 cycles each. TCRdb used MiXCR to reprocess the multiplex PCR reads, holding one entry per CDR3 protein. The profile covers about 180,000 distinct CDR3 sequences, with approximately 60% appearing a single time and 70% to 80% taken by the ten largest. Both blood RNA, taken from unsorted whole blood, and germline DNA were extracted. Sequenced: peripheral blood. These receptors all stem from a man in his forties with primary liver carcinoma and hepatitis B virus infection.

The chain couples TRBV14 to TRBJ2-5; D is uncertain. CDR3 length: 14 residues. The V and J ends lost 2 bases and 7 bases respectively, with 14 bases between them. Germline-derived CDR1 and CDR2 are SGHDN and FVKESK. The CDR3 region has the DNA TGTGCCAGCAGCCAACGAGGCTTGTCAGGGACCCAGTACTTC. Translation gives CASSQRGLSGTQYF. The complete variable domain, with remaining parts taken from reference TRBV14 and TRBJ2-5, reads EAGVTQFPSHSVIEKGQTVTLRCDPISGHDNLYWYRRVMGKEIKFLLHFVKESKQDESGMPNNRFLAERTGGTYSTLKVQPAELEDSGVYFCASSQRGLSGTQYFGPGTRLLVL.

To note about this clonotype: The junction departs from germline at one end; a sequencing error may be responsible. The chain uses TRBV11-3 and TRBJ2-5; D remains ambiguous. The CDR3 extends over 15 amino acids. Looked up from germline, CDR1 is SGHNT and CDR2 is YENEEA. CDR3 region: CASSLGPSRRETQYF. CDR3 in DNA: TGTGCCAGTAGCTTAGGACCATCACGGAGAGAGACCCAGTACTTC.

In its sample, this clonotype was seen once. CDR3 residues: CASSYGRPGTEAFF. As DNA, the CDR3 is TGTGCCAGCAGCTACGGACGCCCGGGGACTGAAGCTTTCTTT. The V gene is TRBV5-6, the J gene TRBJ1-1; D ambiguous. The germline V and J ends were trimmed by 3 bases and 5 bases, with 14 bases remaining between them. The CDR3 runs to 14 residues. Germline lookup yields CDR1 SGHDT and CDR2 YYEEEE.

This chain's CDR3 is CASSQDVGLSNTQYF. CDR3 nucleotides: TGCGCCAGCAGCCAAGATGTCGGCCTGTCCAACACCCAGTACTTC. The V call is TRBV4-1, the J call TRBJ2-5; D uncertain. Germline lookup yields CDR1 MGHRA and CDR2 YSYEKL. Trimming stripped 0 bases from V and 8 bases from J, with 16 bases between. The CDR3 consists of 15 residues.

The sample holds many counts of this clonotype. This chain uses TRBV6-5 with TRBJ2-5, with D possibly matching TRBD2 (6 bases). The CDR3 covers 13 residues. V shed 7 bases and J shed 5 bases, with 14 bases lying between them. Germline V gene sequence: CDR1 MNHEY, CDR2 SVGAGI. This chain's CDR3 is CASKEGMGETQYF. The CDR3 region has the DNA TGTGCCAGCAAGGAGGGGATGGGGGAGACCCAGTACTTC.

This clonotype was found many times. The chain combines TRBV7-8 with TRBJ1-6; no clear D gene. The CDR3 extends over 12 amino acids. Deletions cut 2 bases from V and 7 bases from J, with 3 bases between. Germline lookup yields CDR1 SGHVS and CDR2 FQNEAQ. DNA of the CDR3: TGTGCCAGCAGCTTAATGAATTCACCCCTCCACTTT. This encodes CASSLMNSPLHF.

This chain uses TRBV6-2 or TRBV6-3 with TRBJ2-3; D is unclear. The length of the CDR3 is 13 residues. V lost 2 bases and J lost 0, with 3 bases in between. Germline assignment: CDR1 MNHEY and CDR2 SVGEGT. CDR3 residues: CASSYGSTDTQYF. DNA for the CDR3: TGTGCCAGCAGTTACGGCAGCACAGATACGCAGTATTTT.

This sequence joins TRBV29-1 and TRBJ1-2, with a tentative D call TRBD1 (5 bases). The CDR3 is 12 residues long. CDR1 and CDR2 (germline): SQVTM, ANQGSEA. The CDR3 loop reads CSVAGRALDYTF. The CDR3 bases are TGCAGTGTCGCGGGACGTGCCTTGGACTACACCTTC.

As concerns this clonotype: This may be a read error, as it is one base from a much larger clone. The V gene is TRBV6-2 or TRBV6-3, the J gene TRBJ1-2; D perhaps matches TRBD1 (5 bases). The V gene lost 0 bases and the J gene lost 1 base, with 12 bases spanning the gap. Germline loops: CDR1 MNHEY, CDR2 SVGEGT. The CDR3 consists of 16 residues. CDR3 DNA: TGTGCCAGCAGTTACTCTGAGCAGGGCATTAACTATGGCTACACCTTC. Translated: CASSYSEQGINYGYTF.

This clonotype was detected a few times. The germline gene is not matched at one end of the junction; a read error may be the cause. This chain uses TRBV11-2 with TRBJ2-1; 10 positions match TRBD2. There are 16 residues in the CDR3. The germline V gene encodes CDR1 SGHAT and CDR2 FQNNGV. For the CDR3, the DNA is TGTGCCAGCAGCTTAGTAGGGACTAGCGTCTCCAATGAGCAGTCCTTC. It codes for CASSLVGTSVSNEQSF.